Listed here are 16 T cell receptor beta chains from one sample, sequenced in a study of blood T cell repertoires in COVID-19. Method: immunoSEQ multiplex PCR; TCRdb's copy keeps in-frame clones and lacks some. Of approximately 230,000 clones in the sample, approximately 90% are singletons; the top ten hold roughly 4%. The sequenced sample was PBMCs or T cells enriched from blood (not recorded which). The receptors shown here come from a woman aged 25 to 39 who had recovered from COVID-19.

The rearrangement links TRBV7-9 to TRBJ2-3; 13 bases align to TRBD2. With V trimmed by 4 bases and J by 0 bases, 1 base remained unmatched. Looked up from germline, CDR1 is SEHNR and CDR2 is FQNEAQ (reference sequence). The CDR3 consists of 16 residues. The CDR3 DNA sequence: TGTGCCAGCAGCTGGACTAGCGGGAGTAGCACAGATACGCAGTATTTT. This encodes CASSWTSGSSTDTQYF.

The genes are TRBV3-1 (or the pseudogene TRBV3-2) and TRBJ2-7; no firm D call. V was shortened by 4 bases and J by 4 bases, with 14 bases between the two germline ends. Germline CDR1 reads LGHDT; CDR2 reads YNNKEL (reference sequence). The CDR3 totals 14 residues. In DNA, the CDR3 is TGTGCCAGCAGCCCCCGACTGCGAACGTACGAGCAGTACTTC. Amino acids: CASSPRLRTYEQYF.

The V call is TRBV19, the J call TRBJ1-1; 8 bases line up with TRBD1. V gave up 6 bases and J gave up 6 bases; unmatched junction bases: 9. The V gene's germline CDR1 is LNHDA and CDR2 SQIVND (reference sequence). The CDR3 contains 14 residues. CDR3 loop: CASSTDRGHAEAFF. In nucleotides, the CDR3 is TGTGCCAGTAGCACAGACAGGGGTCACGCTGAAGCTTTCTTT.

The CDR3 DNA follows: TGTGCCAGCAGTCCCTCCGGGAGGGCGAATGAAAAACTGTTTTTT. This gives the protein CASSPSGRANEKLFF. This chain connects TRBV28 to TRBJ1-4; no clear D. Germline-derived CDR1 and CDR2 are MDHEN and SYDVKM. The CDR3 spans 15 residues. V was cut by 5 bases and J by 5 bases, with 15 bases left in between.

The V call is TRBV19, the J call TRBJ2-2; 11 positions agree with TRBD2. The V segment lost 0 bases and the J segment 5 bases; nucleotides outside the gene matches: 5. This CDR3 has 17 residues. In germline, CDR1 is LNHDA, CDR2 SQIVND (reference sequence). CDR3: CASSIDQLAGVTGELFF. The CDR3 DNA sequence: TGTGCCAGTAGTATAGATCAACTAGCGGGAGTGACCGGGGAGCTGTTTTTT.

The V gene is TRBV20-1, the J gene TRBJ1-1; TRBD1 is a possible D gene (6 bases). Germline V gene data show CDR1 as DFQATT and CDR2 as SNEGSKA (reference sequence). The CDR3 covers 11 residues. The V end was cut by 4 bases, the J end by 11 bases, with 14 bases between. Here the CDR3 reads CSANPGHGAFF. CDR3 in DNA: TGCAGTGCTAACCCGGGACACGGGGCTTTCTTT.

This sequence joins TRBV28 and TRBJ2-3; D is possibly TRBD2 (6 bases). CDR1 is MDHEN and CDR2 is SYDVKM in the germline V gene. This CDR3 comprises 15 residues. The V and J ends lost 6 bases and 2 bases respectively, with 15 bases between them. This CDR3 is CASRGGIGDTDTQYF. In DNA form, the CDR3 reads TGTGCCAGCAGGGGCGGGATTGGGGACACAGATACGCAGTATTTT.

The chain recombines TRBV7-9 with TRBJ2-5, with TRBD2 identical over 7 bases. With 10 bases clipped from V and 5 bases from J, the junction kept 19 bases outside the gene matches. CDR3 length: 16 residues. Looked up from germline, CDR1 is SEHNR and CDR2 is FQNEAQ (reference sequence). CDR3 protein: CATNPLVAGDGETQYF. CDR3 nucleotide sequence: TGTGCCACCAACCCTTTAGTGGCGGGAGACGGGGAGACCCAGTACTTC.

The chain links TRBV7-6 to TRBJ2-1, with 8 bases matching TRBD2. Germline CDR1 SGHVS, CDR2 FNYEAQ. The CDR3 is 21 residues long. The J segment lost 10 bases and the V segment lost 0 bases, leaving 26 bases of the junction unmatched. The CDR3 loop is CASSLARGDRGRDPRRVEQFF. CDR3 nucleotides: TGTGCCAGCAGCTTAGCGCGGGGGGATCGAGGCCGGGATCCGCGGCGAGTGGAGCAGTTCTTC. Full variable domain (outside the CDR3, taken from reference TRBV7-6 and TRBJ2-1): GAGVSQSPRYKVTKRGQDVALRCDPISGHVSLYWYRQALGQGPEFLTYFNYEAQQDKSGLPNDRFSAERPEGSISTLTIQRTEQRDSAMYRCASSLARGDRGRDPRRVEQFFGPGTRLTVL.

This chain links TRBV12-3 or TRBV12-4 with TRBJ1-6; 11 nucleotides align to TRBD1. The CDR3 covers 13 residues. V dropped 6 bases and J dropped 10; count of bases not matched to a gene: 2. The CDR3 sequence: CASRGTGGSPLHF. DNA of the CDR3: TGTGCCAGCAGGGGGACAGGGGGGTCACCCCTCCACTTT.

The genes are TRBV5-5 and TRBJ1-3; TRBD1 matches at 8 bases. V trimming: 4 bases; J trimming: 0 bases; junction bases outside the gene matches: 9. The CDR3 extends over 17 amino acids. The germline CDR1 and CDR2 sequences are SGHKS and YYEKEE (reference sequence). CDR3 bases: TGTGCCAGCAGCAGAATGGGACAGGCCCTCTCTGGAAACACCATATATTTT. Translation: CASSRMGQALSGNTIYF. The full variable domain, with the rest looked up from reference TRBV5-5 and TRBJ1-3, is DAGVTQSPTHLIKTRGQQVTLRCSPISGHKSVSWYQQVLGQGPQFIFQYYEKEERGRGNFPDRFSARQFPNYSSELNVNALLLGDSALYLCASSRMGQALSGNTIYFGEGSWLTVV.

The chain has TRBV10-3 and TRBJ1-2; possibly TRBD1 for D (5 bases). The CDR3 consists of 13 residues. V shed 9 bases and J shed 2 bases, with 13 bases lying between them. The germline V gene encodes CDR1 ENHRY and CDR2 SYGVKD. The CDR3 sequence is CAIGPEGNYGYTF. DNA of the CDR3: TGTGCCATAGGTCCGGAGGGGAACTATGGCTACACCTTC.

This clone has a single count. The V gene is TRBV15, the J gene TRBJ2-2; no clear D. CDR3 size: 14 residues. CDR1 and CDR2 (germline): LNHNV, YYDKDF (reference sequence). V gave up 0 bases and J gave up 6 bases, with 8 bases separating them. DNA of the CDR3: TGTGCCACCAGCAGAGATGTACTCGCCGGGGAGCTGTTTTTT. It specifies CATSRDVLAGELFF.

The chain employs TRBV24-1 and TRBJ2-3, with 7 bases matching TRBD1. The CDR3 sequence is 16 residues long. The J segment lost 7 bases and the V segment lost 4 bases, leaving 13 bases of the junction unmatched. CDR1 is KGHDR, CDR2 SFDVKD, per germline. CDR3 coding DNA: TGTGCCACCAGTGACTGGGACAGTCAAATCAAGCATACGCAGTATTTT. Amino acids: CATSDWDSQIKHTQYF.

The chain is built from TRBV6-4 and TRBJ1-1, with D possibly matching TRBD1 (5 bases). The CDR3 has 13 amino acids. V was pared by 2 bases and J by 10 bases, with 14 bases between. CDR1 and CDR2 from the germline V gene are MRHNA and SNTAGT. The CDR3, as DNA: TGTGCCAGCAGTGACCCAGGGCAAAGGGGAGCTTTCTTT. This encodes CASSDPGQRGAFF.

CDR3 coding DNA: TGTGCCAGCAGCCCGGGACTAGCGGCCGATGAGCAGTTCTTC. Amino acid sequence: CASSPGLAADEQFF. This chain connects TRBV14 to TRBJ2-1, with 11 bases aligning to TRBD2. The CDR3 has 14 residues. V shed 4 bases, J shed 8 bases, and the junction held 4 bases outside the gene matches. Germline V gives CDR1 SGHDN, CDR2 FVKESK.